This T cell receptor beta chain comes out of a study of T cell changes during pregnancy in multiple sclerosis. Trimming took 8 bases from V and 0 from J, leaving 11 bases between them. The CDR3 extends over 13 amino acids. The germline gives CDR1 ENHRY, CDR2 SYGVKD. Generated by immunoSEQ multiplex PCR, the TCRdb table keeps only in-frame clones and is missing some. The sample consists of under 50,000 clones, roughly 94% of them appearing once. The receptor was derived from a female donor with multiple sclerosis, enrolled in a pregnancy study. This rearrangement joins TRBV10-3 to TRBJ2-7; tentatively, D is TRBD1 (6 bases). This specimen consisted of CD4+ T cells from peripheral blood mononuclear cells, obtained in the third trimester of pregnancy. Written as DNA, the CDR3 is TGTGCCATCCGAGGGACACTCTCCTACGAGCAGTACTTC. This gives the protein CAIRGTLSYEQYF.